Sequencing of this T cell receptor beta chain was carried out in a study of T cells in Graves' hyperthyroidism and ophthalmopathy (dated by TCRdb to about 2019). Describing the broader study: Peripheral blood samples were taken at initial diagnosis, before any treatment was given. To identify distinguishing TCR V-J signatures, a discovery cohort of about 100 patients was used, comprising 40 to 45 with Graves' ophthalmopathy and about 59 with stable Graves' hyperthyroidism. Whether ophthalmopathy could be predicted prospectively was tested in an independent validation cohort made up of roughly 19 hyperthyroidism patients plus 17 patients who later progressed to ophthalmopathy. The approximately 98 discovery patients were randomly divided into training and test sets at a 7:3 ratio. In roughly six Graves' hyperthyroidism patients, the study also compared T-cell repertoires from thyroid tissue with T-cell repertoires from blood. Once sampling was done, hyperthyroidism patients were given methimazole at a starting dose of 30 mg daily, whereas ophthalmopathy patients were given high-dose intravenous methylprednisolone. According to the paper, TCR Vbeta CDR3 sequencing was carried out on over 130 peripheral blood samples, which came from 40 to 45 ophthalmopathy, fewer than 80 hyperthyroidism and approximately 17 progressor patients.

TCR beta CDR3 regions were amplified from RNA transcripts. For the first round of RT-PCR on the TCR CDR3, the HTBI primer set was used together with the Qiagen OneStep RT-PCR kit. Libraries were constructed in a second round of multiplex PCR, after which size selection and purification were carried out. The libraries were sequenced on an Illumina HiSeq2000 using paired-end 100 bp reads. Under the source paper's analysis protocol: SOAPnuke was used to process the raw data, with reads discarded if the reads contained adapters or uncalled bases, had a mean Phred below 15, or lacked an exact constant-primer or identifier match. COPE v1.2.5 was used to merge the high-quality paired reads, and each unique nucleotide sequence was defined as a clonotype. MiTCR v1.1 was used to align the clonotypes against IMGT TRBV, TRBD and TRBJ reference segments. The analysis was restricted to V-J combinations with a frequency above 0.0001, which together covered 99.2% of the repertoires. A TCS score was defined as the ratio of F50 (clonal expansion) to E x V (chaos), with BLOSUM62-based TCRdist applied between CDR3 peptides within each V-J. Welch's t-statistics and random forest reduced 500 to 650 V-J features to about 12, which were used in a naive Bayes classifier (R e1071). In-frame beta chains were kept once TCRdb had trimmed the public reads at Q25 with fastp and called clones with MiXCR. All rows with the same CDR3 protein become a single entry with the most common DNA and genes. For this entry, the V and J calls and clone size follow TCRdb and not the study's own pipeline. A total of over 350,000 distinct CDR3 sequences appear in this sample, roughly 14% of them only once. Less than 15% of the sample is held by the ten biggest clonotypes.

Beyond this particular receptor, the publication reports: In cross-validation, a model built on a 13 V-J signature told ophthalmopathy apart from stable hyperthyroidism with over 85% sensitivity and approximately 84% specificity, and in testing the same model reached 80%/75%. In validation, the model predicted progression to ophthalmopathy with over 60% sensitivity and approximately 72% specificity, a median of around 6.6 months before onset. No statistical method was used to fix the sample size in advance, and group allocation was not hidden from the investigators. Most expanded thyroid clonotypes (frequency above 0.001) were also found in blood, which suggests that blood repertoires may mirror thyroid immune responses.

Ophthalmopathy patients had moderately to severely active disease, Clinical Activity Score of at least 3, NOSPECS grade of at least 4, and duration under 3 months. Patients with uncontrolled infections, other autoimmune diseases, pregnancy or lactation were excluded. Diagnoses were based on clinical symptoms, serum thyroxine and TRAb, thyroid ultrasound and orbital computed tomography. Ficoll-Paque density gradient centrifugation was used to isolate PBMCs from around 10 ml of fresh peripheral blood. Total RNA was extracted using Trizol reagent, and RNA quality was assessed on an Agilent 2100 Bioanalyzer. Trimmed from V: 6 bases; trimmed from J: 6 bases; junction bases lacking a gene match: 4. The CDR3 runs 14 residues from the cysteine to the phenylalanine. CDR3 DNA only is kept here, 42 bases in frame from base 1. Via the germline V gene, CDR1 is KGHSH and CDR2 LQKENI. This clonotype was seen repeatedly, ten times or more. Its antigen is not yet known. No per-base quality is available; no much larger clone lies one base away.

The V gene is TRBV18 and the J gene is TRBJ2-1, and TRBD2 aligns with 11 junction nucleotides. The receptor was isolated from a man between 18 and 35 years old with Graves' ophthalmopathy. What was sequenced was blood. The CDR3 loop reads CASSYSGRANEQFF. The nucleotide sequence reads as follows: TGTGCCAGCTCTTATAGCGGGAGGGCCAATGAGCAGTTCTTC.